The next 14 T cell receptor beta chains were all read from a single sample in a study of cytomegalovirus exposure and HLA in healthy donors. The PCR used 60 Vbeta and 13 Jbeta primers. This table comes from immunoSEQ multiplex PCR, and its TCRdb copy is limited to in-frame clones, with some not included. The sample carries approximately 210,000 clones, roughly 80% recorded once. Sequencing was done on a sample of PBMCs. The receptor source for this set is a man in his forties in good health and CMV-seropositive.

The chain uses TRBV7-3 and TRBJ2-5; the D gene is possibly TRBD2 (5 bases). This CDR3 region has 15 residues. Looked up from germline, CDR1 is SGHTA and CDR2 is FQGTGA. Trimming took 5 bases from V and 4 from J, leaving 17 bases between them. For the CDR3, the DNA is TGTGCCAGCAGCCCCGGGGTTAGCGCTAGAGAGACCCAGTACTTC. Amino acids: CASSPGVSARETQYF.

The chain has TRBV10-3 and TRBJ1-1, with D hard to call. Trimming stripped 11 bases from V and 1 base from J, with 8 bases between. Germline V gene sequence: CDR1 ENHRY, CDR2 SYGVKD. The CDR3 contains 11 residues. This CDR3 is CAASGNTEAFF. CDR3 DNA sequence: TGTGCCGCATCGGGGAACACTGAAGCTTTCTTT.

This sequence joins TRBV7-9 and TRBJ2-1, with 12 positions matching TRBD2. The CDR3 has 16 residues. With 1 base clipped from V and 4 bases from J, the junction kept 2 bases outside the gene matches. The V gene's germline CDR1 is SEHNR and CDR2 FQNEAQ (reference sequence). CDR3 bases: TGTGCCAGCAGCTTAGTGACTAGCGGGGGATACAATGAGCAGTTCTTC. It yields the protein CASSLVTSGGYNEQFF.

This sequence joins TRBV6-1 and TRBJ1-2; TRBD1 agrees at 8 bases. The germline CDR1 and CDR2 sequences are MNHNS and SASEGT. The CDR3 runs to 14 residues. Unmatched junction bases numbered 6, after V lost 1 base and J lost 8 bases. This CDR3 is CASSEGTGRQGYTF. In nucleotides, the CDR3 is TGTGCCAGCAGTGAAGGGACAGGGAGACAGGGCTACACCTTC.

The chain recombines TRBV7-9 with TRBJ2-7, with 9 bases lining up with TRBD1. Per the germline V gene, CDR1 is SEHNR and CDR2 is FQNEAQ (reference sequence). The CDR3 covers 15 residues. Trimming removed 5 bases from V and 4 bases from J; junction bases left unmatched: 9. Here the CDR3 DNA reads TGTGCCAGCAGCGGGACCGGGACAGGGTCTTACGAGCAGTACGTC. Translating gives CASSGTGTGSYEQYV.

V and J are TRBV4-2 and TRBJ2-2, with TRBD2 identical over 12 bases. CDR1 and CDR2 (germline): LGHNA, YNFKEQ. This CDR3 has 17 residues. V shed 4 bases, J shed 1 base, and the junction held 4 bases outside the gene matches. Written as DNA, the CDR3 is TGTGCCAGCAGCCTAGGGACTAGCGGGTGGAACACCGGGGAGCTGTTTTTT. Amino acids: CASSLGTSGWNTGELFF.

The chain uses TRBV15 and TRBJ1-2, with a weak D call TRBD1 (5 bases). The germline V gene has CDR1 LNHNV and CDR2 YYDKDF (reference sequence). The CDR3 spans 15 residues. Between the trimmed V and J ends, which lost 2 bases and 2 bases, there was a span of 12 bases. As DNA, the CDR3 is TGTGCCACCAGCAGATCGCAGGGTCTGAACTATGGCTACACCTTC. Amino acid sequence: CATSRSQGLNYGYTF.

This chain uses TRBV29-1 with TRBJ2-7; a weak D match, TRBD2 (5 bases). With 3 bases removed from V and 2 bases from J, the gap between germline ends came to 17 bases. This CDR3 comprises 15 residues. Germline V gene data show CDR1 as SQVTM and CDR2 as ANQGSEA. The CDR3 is CSVDRARDTTYEQYV. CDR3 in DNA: TGCAGCGTTGATAGAGCCCGGGATACCACCTACGAGCAGTACGTC.

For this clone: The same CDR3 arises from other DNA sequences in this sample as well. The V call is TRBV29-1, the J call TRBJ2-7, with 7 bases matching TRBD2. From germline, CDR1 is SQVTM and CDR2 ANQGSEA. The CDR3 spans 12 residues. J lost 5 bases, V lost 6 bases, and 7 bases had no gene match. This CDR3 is CSVVGGWDEQYF. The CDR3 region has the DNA TGCAGCGTCGTGGGGGGGTGGGACGAGCAGTACTTC.

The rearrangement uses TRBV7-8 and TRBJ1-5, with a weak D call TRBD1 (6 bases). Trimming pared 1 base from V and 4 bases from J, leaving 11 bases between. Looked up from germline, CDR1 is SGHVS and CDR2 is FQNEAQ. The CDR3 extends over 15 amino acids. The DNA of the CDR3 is TGTGCCAGCAGCTTAGGAGGCAGGGGAAATCAGCCCCAGCATTTT. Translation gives CASSLGGRGNQPQHF.

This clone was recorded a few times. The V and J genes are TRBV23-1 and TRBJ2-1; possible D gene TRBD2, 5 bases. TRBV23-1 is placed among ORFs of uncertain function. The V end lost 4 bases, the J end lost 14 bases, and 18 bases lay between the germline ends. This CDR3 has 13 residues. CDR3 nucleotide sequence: TGCGCCAGCAGTCCGCTGAGCGCCCTCGGGGAGTTCTTC. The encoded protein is CASSPLSALGEFF.

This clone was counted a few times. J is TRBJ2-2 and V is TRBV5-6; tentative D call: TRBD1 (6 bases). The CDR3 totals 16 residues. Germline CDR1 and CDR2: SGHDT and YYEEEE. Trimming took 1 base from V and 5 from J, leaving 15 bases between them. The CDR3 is CASSLMGHAKTGELFF. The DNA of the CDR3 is TGTGCCAGCAGCTTGATGGGACACGCCAAGACCGGGGAGCTGTTTTTT.

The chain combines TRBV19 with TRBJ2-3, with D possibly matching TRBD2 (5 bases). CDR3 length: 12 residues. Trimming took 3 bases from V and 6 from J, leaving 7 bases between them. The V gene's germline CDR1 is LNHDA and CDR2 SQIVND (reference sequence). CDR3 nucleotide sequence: TGTGCCAGTAGTATCTCGGGGGATACGCAGTATTTT. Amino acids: CASSISGDTQYF.

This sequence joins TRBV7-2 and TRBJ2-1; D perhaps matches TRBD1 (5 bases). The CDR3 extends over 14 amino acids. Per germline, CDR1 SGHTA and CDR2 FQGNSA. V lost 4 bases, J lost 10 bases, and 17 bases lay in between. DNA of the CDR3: TGTGCCAGCAGCTCCAGGGTGGCTCGAGAGGAGCAGTTCTTC. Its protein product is CASSSRVAREEQFF.